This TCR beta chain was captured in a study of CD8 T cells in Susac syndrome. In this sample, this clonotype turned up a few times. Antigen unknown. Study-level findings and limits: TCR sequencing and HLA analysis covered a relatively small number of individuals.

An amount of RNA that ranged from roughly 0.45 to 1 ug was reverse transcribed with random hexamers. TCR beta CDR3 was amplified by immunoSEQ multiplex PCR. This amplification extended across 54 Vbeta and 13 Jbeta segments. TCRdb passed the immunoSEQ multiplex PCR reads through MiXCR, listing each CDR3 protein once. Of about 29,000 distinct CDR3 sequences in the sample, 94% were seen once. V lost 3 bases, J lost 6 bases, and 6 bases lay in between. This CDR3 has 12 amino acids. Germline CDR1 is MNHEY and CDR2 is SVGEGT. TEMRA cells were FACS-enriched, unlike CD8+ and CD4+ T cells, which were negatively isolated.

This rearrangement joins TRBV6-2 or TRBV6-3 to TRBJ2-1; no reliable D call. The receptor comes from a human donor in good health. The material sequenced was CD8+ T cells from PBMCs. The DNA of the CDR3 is TGTGCCAGCAGTTATTTGAGCAATGAGCAGTTCTTC. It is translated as CASSYLSNEQFF.